The entry below gives a single T cell receptor beta chain sequence along with its context. Other DNA sequences in the sample encode the same CDR3. These data belong to a study of cytomegalovirus exposure and HLA in healthy donors. Primers for the PCR totalled 60 Vbeta and 13 Jbeta. Data came from immunoSEQ multiplex PCR; TCRdb stores just in-frame clones and leaves some out. Here the sample spans about 190,000 clones, approximately 84% being singletons. After removal of 2 bases from V and 1 base from J, the junction contained 3 bases not matched to a gene. Per germline, CDR1 MGHRA and CDR2 YSYEKL. The CDR3 runs to 16 residues.

The V and J genes are TRBV4-1 and TRBJ2-1; 9 bases fit TRBD2. The TCR was taken from a woman in her 50s in good health and CMV-seropositive. Material for sequencing was PBMCs. The CDR3 here is CASSQSLAGSYNEQFF. The CDR3 DNA reads TGCGCCAGCAGCCAATCGCTAGCGGGGTCCTACAATGAGCAGTTCTTC.